This TCR beta chain is from a study of CD8 T cell repertoires and HIV-1 epitope variants. On the study more broadly: Twenty-five autologous and known Gag and Nef epitope variant peptides each stimulated T cells separately. An uncultured baseline aliquot held 1M T cells. Controls were a CMV, EBV and flu peptide pool, Ebola AY9 negative control, and no-peptide well. The study, taken as a whole, reports: Only beta chains were identified, marking proliferation to antigen, not function.

Assay: immunoSEQ multiplex PCR; the TCRdb copy retains only in-frame clones and omits some. The sample yields about 90,000 clones, approximately 70% seen once. Concerning this clone: As yet, its antigen is unknown.

The V gene's germline CDR1 is SGHTS and CDR2 YDEGEE. The CDR3 runs to 15 residues. V was trimmed by 5 bases and J by 0 bases, leaving 12 bases between them. The sequence came from a male donor with HIV. Sequenced sample: uncultured baseline CD8+ T cells from peripheral blood mononuclear cells (PBMCs). The chain combines TRBV5-8 with TRBJ1-5; D gene ambiguous. The chain's CDR3 is CASSLTTISNQPQHF. As DNA, the CDR3 is TGTGCCAGCAGTTTGACAACCATTAGCAATCAGCCCCAGCATTTT.